A selection of T cell receptor beta chains follows, all from one sample in a study of blood T cells in healthy people across ages. TCRdb independently ran MiXCR on the 5' RACE reads; one entry per CDR3 protein. This repertoire shows 1.5 million or so distinct CDR3 sequences, approximately 42% found once; its top ten account for more than 4%. The sample consisted of blood. The origin of the receptors is a woman aged 18 to 35 in good health. Both conserved end residues are part of each CDR3. Rows give clone size only sometimes, using once, few, many, or a class for an expanded clone.

NA TRBJ2-1 16 TRBV7-9 CASSPKRETIYNEQFF
once TRBJ2-5 12 TRBV20-1 CSAKGLVETQYF
NA TRBJ1-5 13 TRBV20-1 CSARGRADQPQHF
NA TRBJ2-1 13 TRBV5-1 CASSGDLGEMKFF
once TRBJ2-7 11 TRBV20-1 CSASGVDEQYF
NA TRBJ2-1 15 TRBV10-3 CAISEDRGRRNEQFF
NA TRBJ2-1 13 TRBV6-1 CASGAENFNEQFF
few TRBJ1-4 15 TRBV29-1 CSVEGGTAANEKLFF
NA TRBJ2-3 12 TRBV6-6 CASRAPTDTQYF
many TRBJ2-3 11 TRBV12-3/TRBV12-4 CASSSGRTQYF
NA TRBJ2-2 15 TRBV19 CASSPNRGGTGELFF
many TRBJ1-4 13 TRBV30 CAREGEGKEKLFF
NA TRBJ2-5 15 TRBV5-1 CASSQTSGGVYEQYF
few TRBJ2-5 13 TRBV9 CASSEGPVETQYF
NA TRBJ1-1 13 TRBV20-1 CSASGRTPTEAFF
NA TRBJ2-2 16 TRBV7-8 CASSHTGGFDTGELFF
few TRBJ1-2 14 TRBV29-1 CSVEDMGANYGYTF
many TRBJ1-2 14 TRBV6-6 CASSPRQEYYGYTF
NA TRBJ2-7 16 TRBV4-2 CASSQEEGGPYNEQYF
few TRBJ1-4 15 TRBV7-8 CASSKPRVGHEKLFF
NA TRBJ2-1 13 TRBV7-2 CASSLGGLAPKFF
few TRBJ1-1 14 TRBV20-1 CSARVSGLYTEAFF
few TRBJ1-4 15 TRBV12-3/TRBV12-4 CASSTLGATNEKLFF
NA TRBJ2-1 13 TRBV2 CASTTETYNEQFF
NA TRBJ2-6 13 TRBV24-1 CVTSEFNANVLTF
NA TRBJ2-5 16 TRBV7-2 CASSFSSGRAYYEQYF
few TRBJ1-6 13 TRBV25-1 CASSESRVSPLHF
NA TRBJ1-4 13 TRBV20-1 CSAHREGTGKLFF
NA TRBJ2-5 12 TRBV29-1 CSVTVAYNEQYF
few TRBJ2-3 15 TRBV5-1 CASSLWTTSTDTQYF
NA TRBJ2-5 14 TRBV7-2 CASSSGPFQETQYF
few TRBJ2-1 14 TRBV28 CASYQGAGYNEQFF
NA TRBJ2-1 16 TRBV19 CASSLLAGDSYNEQFF
few TRBJ1-2 15 TRBV20-1 CSTQGRLLDNYGYTF
NA NA 15 TRBV27 CASSSSNGGPYEQYF
NA TRBJ2-1 15 TRBV3-1 CASSLEIAGWNEQFF
NA TRBJ1-1 10 TRBV10-1 CARKVGEAFF
NA TRBJ2-1 17 TRBV29-1 CSVEDPRIAGGYNEQFF
NA TRBJ2-7 14 TRBV29-1 CSVELVDRSGEQYF
NA TRBJ1-3 16 TRBV7-2 CASSSPRARLGNTIYF
few TRBJ1-2 18 TRBV10-3 CAISELFGQAVANYGYTF
NA TRBJ2-4 12 TRBV6-5 CASSSPRNIQYF
NA TRBJ2-4 13 TRBV20-1 CSARRLAEYIQYF
NA TRBJ2-1 12 TRBV5-1 CASRFPNNGQFF
NA TRBJ1-4 16 TRBV5-4 CASSLGGTTTNEKLFF
NA TRBJ2-4 13 TRBV20-1 CSAKGGASEEQYF
few TRBJ1-5 13 TRBV11-1 CASSSGGRQPQHF
NA TRBJ2-5 15 TRBV18 CASSPPTGIQETQYF
few TRBJ2-7 18 TRBV4-3 CASSEEWEVVSGTYEQYF
NA TRBJ2-2 13 TRBV11-2 CASEGQNTGELFF
NA TRBJ2-6 16 TRBV25-1 CASSESHTAGANVLTF